This T cell receptor beta chain derives from a study of blood T cell repertoires in COVID-19. Study details: The cDNA or gDNA used as material had been derived from T cells, B-cell-depleted T cells, or PBMCs.

Sequencing used immunoSEQ multiplex PCR; TCRdb keeps in-frame clones, though not all of them. This table holds under 350,000 clones, approximately 83% found once. Germline lookup yields CDR1 MNHEY and CDR2 SMNVEV (reference sequence). The CDR3 runs 15 residues. The V end was cut by 5 bases, the J end by 7 bases, with 20 bases between. Sequenced sample: peripheral blood. The sequence came from a woman in her 70s with acute or convalescent COVID-19. V is TRBV27 and J is TRBJ1-2; D perhaps matches TRBD1 (6 bases). CDR3 DNA: TGTGCCAGCAGTCAACCGGGACATCCCTTGAGTGGCTACACCTTC. Its translation: CASSQPGHPLSGYTF.